The 8 T cell receptor beta chains in this list originate from one sample, sequenced in a study of T cells in Graves' hyperthyroidism and ophthalmopathy. RNA transcripts yielded amplified TCR beta CDR3 regions. TCR CDR3 regions were first amplified by RT-PCR with HTBI primers. TCRdb reprocessed the multiplex PCR reads via MiXCR and lists one record per CDR3 protein. The data show some 370,000 distinct CDR3 sequences, roughly 15% seen once. The specimen was blood. Source of these receptors: a woman aged 25 to 39 with Graves' hyperthyroidism that later progressed to Graves' ophthalmopathy.

There are many counts of this clonotype. The genes are TRBV2 and TRBJ1-3; D not resolved. The CDR3 has 14 amino acids. Trimming removed 3 bases at V and 0 bases at J, with 6 bases between. Germline loops: CDR1 SNHLY, CDR2 FYNNEI. CDR3 amino acids: CASSETRSGNTIYF. Here the CDR3 DNA reads TGTGCCAGCAGTGAGACACGCTCTGGAAACACCATATATTTT.

The chain employs TRBV5-1 and TRBJ1-1, with D perhaps matching TRBD1 (6 bases). V was pared by 4 bases and J by 1 base, with 17 bases between. The CDR3 is 16 residues long. Germline V gene sequence: CDR1 SGHRS, CDR2 YFSETQ. CDR3 in amino acids: CASSPIGGAENTEAFF. The CDR3 coding sequence is TGCGCCAGCAGCCCCATCGGGGGGGCGGAGAACACTGAAGCTTTCTTT.

V and J are TRBV5-1 and TRBJ2-5; D call uncertain. Deletions cut 0 bases from V and 7 bases from J, with 19 bases between. The germline gives CDR1 SGHRS, CDR2 YFSETQ. The CDR3 totals 16 residues. The CDR3, as DNA: TGCGCCAGCAGCTTGGTTTCGGGTCTAGACTCCGGGACCCAGTACTTC. Translating gives CASSLVSGLDSGTQYF.

This clonotype came up a few times. V gene TRBV19 combines with J gene TRBJ1-1; D may be TRBD1 (6 bases). The ends were cut back, 5 bases at V and 0 bases at J, with 13 bases in the middle. Germline CDR1 and CDR2: LNHDA and SQIVND (reference sequence). CDR3 length equals 15 residues. The CDR3 coding sequence is TGTGCCAGTAGTCCCGGGACACACATGAACACTGAAGCTTTCTTT. Its translation: CASSPGTHMNTEAFF.

In its sample, this clonotype was seen many times. The chain links TRBV5-1 to TRBJ2-1; TRBD1 matches at 7 bases. The germline gives CDR1 SGHRS, CDR2 YFSETQ. The CDR3 covers 16 residues. V dropped 4 bases and J dropped 3; count of bases not matched to a gene: 10. This chain's CDR3 is CASSALSGTVYNEQFF. The CDR3, as DNA: TGCGCCAGCAGCGCCTTATCCGGGACAGTCTACAATGAGCAGTTCTTC.

The sample holds many counts of this clonotype. The gene calls are TRBV12-3 or TRBV12-4 and TRBJ1-5, with 7 bases aligning to TRBD1. Trimming cost V 3 bases and J 2 bases; bases outside gene matches: 7. This CDR3 is built from 16 residues. The CDR3 DNA follows: TGTGCCAGCAGTTTTTACAGGGGATGGGGCAATCAGCCCCAGCATTTT. It is translated as CASSFYRGWGNQPQHF.

The sample holds many counts of this clonotype. The V call is TRBV2, the J call TRBJ1-1, with TRBD1 matching 7 bases. In germline, CDR1 is SNHLY, CDR2 FYNNEI. V lost 3 bases, J lost 1 base, and 5 bases stayed unmatched. The CDR3 consists of 15 residues. Here the CDR3 reads CASSDRPGGNTEAFF. CDR3 sequence (DNA): TGTGCCAGCAGTGATAGGCCAGGGGGGAACACTGAAGCTTTCTTT.

This clonotype showed up many times. V gene TRBV19 combines with J gene TRBJ1-1; D gene uncertain. V gave up 5 bases and J gave up 0 bases, with 16 bases separating them. Germline values: CDR1 LNHDA, CDR2 SQIVND (reference sequence). The CDR3 extends over 16 amino acids. The CDR3 coding sequence is TGTGCCAGTAGTGACCCTTTCGATTATATGAACACTGAAGCTTTCTTT. It translates to CASSDPFDYMNTEAFF.